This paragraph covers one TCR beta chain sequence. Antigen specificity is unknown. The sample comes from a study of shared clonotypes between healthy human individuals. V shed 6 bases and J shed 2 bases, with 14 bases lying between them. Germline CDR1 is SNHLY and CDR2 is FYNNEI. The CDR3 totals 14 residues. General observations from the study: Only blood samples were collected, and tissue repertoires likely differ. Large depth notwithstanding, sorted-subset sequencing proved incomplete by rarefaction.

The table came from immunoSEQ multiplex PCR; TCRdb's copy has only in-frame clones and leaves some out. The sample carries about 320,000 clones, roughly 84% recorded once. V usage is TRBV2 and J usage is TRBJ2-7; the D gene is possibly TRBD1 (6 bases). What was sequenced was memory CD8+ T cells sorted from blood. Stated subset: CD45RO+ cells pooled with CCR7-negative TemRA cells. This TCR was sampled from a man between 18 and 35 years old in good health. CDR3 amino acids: CASSPDSLPYEQYF. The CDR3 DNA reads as TGTGCCAGCAGCCCGGACAGCTTACCCTACGAGCAGTACTTC.